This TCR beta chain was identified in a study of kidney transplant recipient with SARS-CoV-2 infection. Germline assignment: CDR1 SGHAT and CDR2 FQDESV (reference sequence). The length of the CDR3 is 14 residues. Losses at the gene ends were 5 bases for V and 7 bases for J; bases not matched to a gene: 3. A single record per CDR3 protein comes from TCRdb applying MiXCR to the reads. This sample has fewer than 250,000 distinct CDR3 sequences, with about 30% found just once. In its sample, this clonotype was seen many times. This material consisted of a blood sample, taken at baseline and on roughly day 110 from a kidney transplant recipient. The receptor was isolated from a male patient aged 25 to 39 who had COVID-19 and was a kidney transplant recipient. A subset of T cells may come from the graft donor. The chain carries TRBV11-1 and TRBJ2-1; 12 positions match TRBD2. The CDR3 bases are TGTGCCAGCAGCGCTGGACTAGCGGGAAATGAGCAGTTCTTC. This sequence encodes CASSAGLAGNEQFF.